One and the same sample provided the 29 T cell receptor beta chains below, sequenced in a study of blood T cell repertoires in COVID-19. Sequenced by immunoSEQ multiplex PCR; TCRdb stores in-frame clones only, minus some. The profile shows roughly 54,000 clones, about 82% of them singletons. Specimen: peripheral blood. The receptors were gathered from a woman aged 60-75 years with acute or convalescent COVID-19.

V gene TRBV7-2 combines with J gene TRBJ1-4, with 11 bases identical to TRBD1. Germline values: CDR1 SGHTA, CDR2 FQGNSA. The V segment lost 5 bases and the J segment 6 bases; nucleotides outside the gene matches: 2. The CDR3 has 14 amino acids. The CDR3, as DNA: TGTGCCAGCAGCCGGGACAGGGGGGATGAAAAACTGTTTTTT. Amino acids: CASSRDRGDEKLFF.

As to this clone: The junction departs from germline at one end; a sequencing error may be responsible. This same CDR3 is encoded by further DNA sequences in the sample. The V gene is TRBV4-2, the J gene TRBJ2-2, with 9 bases that match TRBD2. Germline V gene sequence: CDR1 LGHNA, CDR2 YNFKEQ. CDR3 length: 17 amino acids. The CDR3 region is CASSQGLAGTNTGELFF. As DNA, the CDR3 is TGTGCTAGCAGCCAAGGGCTAGCGGGGACGAACACCGGGGAGCTGTTTTTT.

This clone has a handful of counts. V and J are TRBV7-6 and TRBJ2-5, with 8 bases aligning to TRBD2. The CDR3 sequence is 17 residues long. Germline-derived CDR1 and CDR2 are SGHVS and FNYEAQ. The junction had 15 bases not matched to a gene; V was cut back by 5 bases and J by 4 bases. The CDR3: CASSPSRGSGVIETQYF. CDR3 DNA sequence: TGTGCCAGCAGCCCGAGTCGTGGTAGCGGGGTCATAGAGACCCAGTACTTC.

The CDR3 here is CASSLAAGYTDTQYF. CDR3 bases: TGCGCCAGCAGCTTGGCCGCCGGTTACACAGATACGCAGTATTTT. The chain recombines TRBV5-1 with TRBJ2-3; the D is unclear. V was trimmed by 0 bases and J by 2 bases, leaving 10 bases between them. This CDR3 spans 15 amino acids. Germline V gene sequence: CDR1 SGHRS, CDR2 YFSETQ.

The chain has TRBV19 and TRBJ1-1, with TRBD1 matching 7 bases. This CDR3 has 15 residues. Germline CDR1 is LNHDA and CDR2 is SQIVND (reference sequence). J was trimmed by 1 base and V by 5 bases; bases with no gene match: 7. Here the CDR3 DNA reads TGTGCCAGTAGTTCGGGCTCAGGGGGGAACACTGAAGCTTTCTTT. It encodes CASSSGSGGNTEAFF.

This clone was seen only once. This chain's CDR3 is CASSLFGGGGEQYF. For the CDR3, the DNA is TGTGCCAGCAGTTTATTCGGGGGGGGCGGCGAGCAGTACTTC. The chain is built from TRBV27 and TRBJ2-7; 8 bases map to TRBD2. Looked up from germline, CDR1 is MNHEY and CDR2 is SMNVEV (reference sequence). V trimming: 1 base; J trimming: 6 bases; junction bases outside the gene matches: 5. This CDR3 has 14 residues.

This sequence joins TRBV2 and TRBJ2-7; 7 bases agree with TRBD2. The J segment lost 5 bases and the V segment lost 11 bases, leaving 12 bases of the junction unmatched. The length of the CDR3 is 13 residues. The V gene's germline CDR1 is SNHLY and CDR2 FYNNEI. CDR3 nucleotides: TGTGCCGGACGTGTGGGAGGGTTCAACGAGCAGTACTTC. Translation gives CAGRVGGFNEQYF.

This chain uses TRBV7-2 with TRBJ2-3; D call uncertain. V dropped 4 bases and J dropped 1 base, with 9 bases sitting between them. This CDR3 has 14 residues. Germline lookup yields CDR1 SGHTA and CDR2 FQGNSA. The CDR3 protein is CASSYGLGTDTQYF. CDR3 DNA sequence: TGTGCCAGCAGCTACGGTCTGGGCACAGATACGCAGTATTTT.

This chain connects TRBV29-1 to TRBJ1-2; TRBD1 aligns across 7 bases. The CDR3 contains 12 residues. Trimming took 6 bases from V and 8 from J; bases not matched to a gene: 9. CDR1 and CDR2 (germline): SQVTM, ANQGSEA. This chain's CDR3 is CSVDDRVDGYTF. The CDR3 bases are TGCAGCGTAGACGACAGGGTGGACGGCTACACCTTC.

The chain uses TRBV18 and TRBJ1-5, with D tentatively TRBD1 (5 bases). The CDR3 sequence is 16 residues long. CDR1 is KGHSH, CDR2 LQKENI, per germline. Deletions cut 3 bases from V and 4 bases from J, with 16 bases between. CDR3 region: CASSPNTGGGNQPQHF. Written as DNA, the CDR3 is TGTGCCAGCTCACCTAACACAGGAGGAGGGAATCAGCCCCAGCATTTT.

This chain links TRBV27 with TRBJ1-6; tentative D call: TRBD1 (6 bases). There are 16 residues in the CDR3. V was trimmed by 8 bases and J by 7 bases, leaving 21 bases between them. CDR1 and CDR2 from the germline V gene are MNHEY and SMNVEV (reference sequence). CDR3 amino acids: CASSVLRTGNNSPLHF. CDR3 sequence (DNA): TGTGCCAGCTCAGTTTTGAGAACAGGGAACAATTCACCCCTCCACTTT.

The J gene is TRBJ1-2, the V gene TRBV5-1, with D perhaps matching TRBD1 (6 bases). This CDR3 comprises 14 residues. V was shortened by 4 bases and J by 7 bases, with 17 bases between the two germline ends. Germline CDR1 is SGHRS and CDR2 is YFSETQ. The CDR3 sequence: CASSQGVQGTGYTF. DNA for the CDR3: TGCGCCAGCAGCCAGGGTGTACAGGGCACTGGCTACACCTTC. Variable domain in full (rest from reference TRBV5-1 and TRBJ1-2): KAGVTQTPRYLIKTRGQQVTLSCSPISGHRSVSWYQQTPGQGLQFLFEYFSETQRNKGNFPGRFSGRQFSNSRSEMNVSTLELGDSALYLCASSQGVQGTGYTFGSGTRLTVV.

This clone was counted a few times. The chain combines TRBV2 with TRBJ1-2; D is ambiguous. With 7 bases removed from V and 3 bases from J, the gap between germline ends came to 12 bases. Looked up from germline, CDR1 is SNHLY and CDR2 is FYNNEI. This CDR3 is 13 amino acids long. The CDR3 loop is CASTGFEDYGYTF. CDR3 nucleotides: TGTGCCAGCACCGGGTTTGAAGACTATGGCTACACCTTC.

J is TRBJ1-1 and V is TRBV28; 8 nucleotides agree with TRBD1. CDR1 is MDHEN, CDR2 SYDVKM, per germline. This CDR3 region has 16 residues. With 6 bases clipped from V and 2 bases from J, the junction kept 11 bases outside the gene matches. CDR3 loop: CASSSGQGPANTEAFF. The CDR3 DNA reads TGTGCCAGCAGCAGCGGACAGGGCCCAGCTAACACTGAAGCTTTCTTT.

The table lists this clone with a count of one. The chain links TRBV25-1 to TRBJ1-2; D remains ambiguous. This CDR3 has 11 residues. The V gene's germline CDR1 is MGHDK and CDR2 SYGVNS. Trimming took off 6 bases at V and 7 bases at J, with 9 bases between the two ends. In DNA form, the CDR3 reads TGTGCCAGCAGCGAAGGGCGTGGCTACACCTTC. This translates into CASSEGRGYTF.

V usage is TRBV25-1 and J usage is TRBJ1-2, with TRBD1 matching 8 bases. The CDR3 is 13 residues long. V lost 4 bases, J lost 8 bases, and 6 bases stayed unmatched. The germline V gene has CDR1 MGHDK and CDR2 SYGVNS. The CDR3 loop reads CASSADRGGGYTF. For the CDR3, the DNA is TGTGCCAGCAGTGCAGACAGGGGAGGAGGCTACACCTTC.

The rearrangement joins TRBV11-2 to TRBJ2-1, with 8 bases matching TRBD2. From germline, CDR1 is SGHAT and CDR2 FQNNGV. This CDR3 region has 16 residues. After removal of 5 bases from V and 3 bases from J, the junction contained 9 bases not matched to a gene. CDR3 DNA sequence: TGTGCCAGCAGCGCTTTGGGGGCGGGGGGCTACAATGAGCAGTTCTTC. Translating gives CASSALGAGGYNEQFF.

The count of this clone is one. The rearrangement links TRBV15 to TRBJ2-7; no clear D. There are 15 residues in the CDR3. In germline, CDR1 is LNHNV, CDR2 YYDKDF (reference sequence). The V and J ends lost 0 bases and 6 bases respectively, with 15 bases between them. In DNA form, the CDR3 reads TGTGCCACCAGCAGAGATGAACGACCCGGCGGCGAGCAGTACTTC. Protein sequence: CATSRDERPGGEQYF.

The V and J genes are TRBV2 and TRBJ1-1; 7 bases agree with TRBD1. V trimming: 7 bases; J trimming: 5 bases; junction bases outside the gene matches: 7. The CDR3 runs 13 residues. CDR1 is SNHLY and CDR2 is FYNNEI in the germline V gene. The CDR3 region has the DNA TGTGCCAGCAATCAGGGGGATCGGACTGAAGCTTTCTTT. This codes for CASNQGDRTEAFF.

This clone was seen only once. The rearrangement links TRBV9 to TRBJ1-1; D gene ambiguous. Trimming pared 4 bases from V and 0 bases from J, leaving 19 bases between. Germline CDR1 SGDLS, CDR2 YYNGEE. The CDR3 extends over 17 amino acids. In DNA, the CDR3 is TGTGCCAGCAGCTCTAGCTGGTATTTGGGAATGAACACTGAAGCTTTCTTT. Translation gives CASSSSWYLGMNTEAFF.

The chain employs TRBV3-1 (or the pseudogene TRBV3-2) and TRBJ1-2; D unclear. Trimming pared 4 bases from V and 2 bases from J, leaving 11 bases between. The CDR3 loop spans 14 amino acids. Germline V gene lookup returns CDR1 LGHDT and CDR2 YNNKEL (reference sequence). CDR3 in amino acids: CASSPSRGNYGYTF. In DNA, the CDR3 is TGTGCCAGCAGCCCCTCCCGGGGAAACTATGGCTACACCTTC.

This clone was detected only once. The V and J genes are TRBV19 and TRBJ1-1, with TRBD1 matching over 7 bases. The CDR3 has 18 residues. The V gene end was trimmed by 5 bases and the J gene end by 3 bases; junction bases not matched to a gene: 18. Germline lookup yields CDR1 LNHDA and CDR2 SQIVND (reference sequence). In DNA, the CDR3 is TGTGCCAGTAGTTCTTTGAGGAGGGGGCGAGCGGGGGACACTGAAGCTTTCTTT. Protein sequence: CASSSLRRGRAGDTEAFF.

This rearrangement joins TRBV9 to TRBJ2-2; 10 positions agree with TRBD1. Germline assignment: CDR1 SGDLS and CDR2 YYNGEE. CDR3 length: 16 residues. The V gene end was trimmed by 0 bases and the J gene end by 7 bases; junction bases not matched to a gene: 6. CDR3 coding DNA: TGTGCCAGCAGCGTAGGGGACAGGGGTTACGACGGGGAGCTGTTTTTT. Protein sequence: CASSVGDRGYDGELFF. Full variable domain (missing parts from reference TRBV9 and TRBJ2-2): DSGVTQTPKHLITATGQRVTLRCSPRSGDLSVYWYQQSLDQGLQFLIQYYNGEERAKGNILERFSAQQFPDLHSELNLSSLELGDSALYFCASSVGDRGYDGELFFGEGSRLTVL.

This rearrangement joins TRBV12-3 or TRBV12-4 to TRBJ1-5, with unresolved D. The germline V and J ends were trimmed by 5 bases and 7 bases, with 12 bases remaining between them. CDR3 length: 13 residues. The CDR3 sequence: CASSIGIRQPQHF. Here the CDR3 DNA reads TGTGCCAGCAGTATCGGGATCCGCCAGCCCCAGCATTTT.

V gene TRBV9 combines with J gene TRBJ2-5; tentatively, D is TRBD2 (5 bases). CDR3 length equals 15 residues. Germline CDR1 SGDLS, CDR2 YYNGEE. Trimming removed 3 bases from V and 5 bases from J, with 17 bases in between. The CDR3 bases are TGTGCCAGCAGCGGCGGACTGTCGGGTTGGGAGACCCAGTACTTC. The encoded protein is CASSGGLSGWETQYF.

Regarding this clone: The sample carries other DNA sequences with the same CDR3. The CDR3 here is CSASLLVTDTQYF. In DNA form, the CDR3 reads TGCAGTGCTAGTCTACTAGTGACAGATACGCAGTATTTT. The chain joins TRBV20-1 to TRBJ2-3; D might be TRBD2 (5 bases). The CDR3 runs to 13 residues. Trimming took 3 bases from V and 3 from J, leaving 10 bases between them. Germline V gene sequence: CDR1 DFQATT, CDR2 SNEGSKA (reference sequence).

The J gene is TRBJ2-7, the V gene TRBV6-1, with 10 bases aligning to TRBD2. This CDR3 has 14 residues. The junction had 6 bases not matched to a gene; V was cut back by 3 bases and J by 7 bases. CDR1 is MNHNS and CDR2 is SASEGT in the germline V gene. The CDR3 here is CASSESSGRKEQYF. CDR3 bases: TGTGCCAGCAGTGAGAGTAGCGGGAGGAAGGAGCAGTACTTC.

The chain has TRBV2 and TRBJ1-2; 10 bases match TRBD1. Losses at the gene ends were 7 bases for V and 6 bases for J; bases not matched to a gene: 5. CDR3 length: 13 residues. CDR1 is SNHLY, CDR2 FYNNEI, per germline. CDR3 amino acids: CASNRQGANGYTF. CDR3 nucleotides: TGTGCCAGCAACCGACAGGGGGCTAATGGCTACACCTTC.

The rearrangement uses TRBV6-5 and TRBJ1-2, with 7 bases identical to TRBD1. Germline CDR1 reads MNHEY; CDR2 reads SVGAGI. The CDR3 spans 11 residues. V trimming: 2 bases; J trimming: 13 bases; junction bases outside the gene matches: 4. As DNA, the CDR3 is TGTGCCAGCAGTTACCATGGACAGGCCACCTTC. This translates into CASSYHGQATF.